The T cell receptor beta chain under discussion was sequenced for a study of technical replicates of blood from several donors. Only in-frame clones appear in the TCRdb table, and some are missing; sequencing was by immunoSEQ multiplex PCR. Of about 62,000 clones listed, roughly 98% are singletons. V lost 5 bases, J lost 11 bases, and 18 bases lay in between. This CDR3 has 13 residues. Looked up from germline, CDR1 is SGHVS and CDR2 is FNYEAQ. Sequences were obtained from T cells isolated from PBMCs. The gene calls are TRBV7-6 and TRBJ1-1, with D tentatively TRBD1 (5 bases). The receptor was derived from a human donor in good health. The CDR3 sequence is CASSATQGAGAFF. For the CDR3, the DNA is TGTGCCAGCAGCGCGACCCAGGGTGCGGGGGCTTTCTTT.